This T cell receptor beta chain was identified in a study of response to subunit inactivated influenza vaccine. Study outcomes and limitations: Each seasonal influenza vaccination, the authors suggested, recruits few new T cells.

In the case of this clonotype: The antigen is not known.

TCRdb fed the RT-PCR reads into MiXCR, producing one record per CDR3 protein. Of about 800,000 distinct CDR3 sequences listed, about 20% are singletons. The sequencing here drew on PBMCs from blood, taken 4 to 6 days after vaccination. The clonotype comes from a middle-aged man who received an inactivated influenza vaccine.

The DNA for the CDR3 is TGTGCCAGCAGCCGTACCCCCGGGCCGATTTCCTACGAGCAGTACTTC. Translated: CASSRTPGPISYEQYF. This rearrangement joins TRBV3-1 to TRBJ2-7; D uncertain. The CDR3 runs to 16 residues. V was pared by 4 bases and J by 1 base, with 17 bases between. CDR1 is LGHDT and CDR2 is YNNKEL in the germline V gene (reference sequence).